One and the same sample provided the 16 T cell receptor beta chains below, sequenced in a study of regulatory T cells in long-lasting Graves disease. In building TCR beta libraries, iRepertoire HTBI primers were used together with Arm-PCR of CDR3 regions. TCRdb fed the multiplex PCR reads into MiXCR, producing one record per CDR3 protein. The data contain more than 350,000 distinct CDR3 sequences, under 15% of them singletons. Time point indicated: newly diagnosed GD, antithyroid drugs for less than 3 months. The TCR library was made from RNA that had been extracted from PBMCs in TRIzol. These data were likewise used in another study, on T cells in Graves' hyperthyroidism and ophthalmopathy.

The source material was peripheral blood mononuclear cells (PBMCs), sampled at new diagnosis, from a patient treated with antithyroid drugs. The receptors were sampled from a woman in her twenties or thirties with Graves disease.

The chain links TRBV19 to TRBJ1-1; possible D gene TRBD1, 6 bases. The CDR3 is 15 amino acids. The ends were cut back, 9 bases at V and 3 bases at J, with 20 bases in the middle. Germline CDR1 is LNHDA and CDR2 is SQIVND (reference sequence). This CDR3 reads CASQPYRVRDTEAFF. The CDR3 DNA reads TGTGCCAGCCAACCTTACAGGGTTCGGGACACTGAAGCTTTCTTT.

The chain carries TRBV28 and TRBJ2-1, with D maybe TRBD2 (6 bases). The CDR3 is 13 residues long. With 7 bases removed from V and 4 bases from J, the gap between germline ends came to 11 bases. CDR1 is MDHEN and CDR2 is SYDVKM in the germline V gene. The CDR3 nucleotides are TGTGCCAGCACAACTAGCCCTTACAATGAGCAGTTCTTC. Residues: CASTTSPYNEQFF.

This clonotype was found many times. This sequence joins TRBV19 and TRBJ2-7; tentatively, D is TRBD1 (6 bases). This CDR3 contains 12 residues. Germline values: CDR1 LNHDA, CDR2 SQIVND (reference sequence). V dropped 3 bases and J dropped 5 bases, with 8 bases sitting between them. The CDR3 protein is CASSIGTNEQYF. CDR3 DNA: TGTGCCAGTAGTATCGGGACAAACGAGCAGTACTTC.

V gene TRBV7-9 combines with J gene TRBJ2-4; possible D gene TRBD1, 5 bases. Between the trimmed V and J ends, which lost 5 bases and 3 bases, there was a span of 8 bases. CDR1 is SEHNR and CDR2 is FQNEAQ in the germline V gene (reference sequence). The CDR3 covers 13 residues. In nucleotides, the CDR3 is TGTGCCAGCAGCCCACAGGTCAAAAACATTCAGTACTTC. Protein product: CASSPQVKNIQYF.

This clonotype showed up just a few times. The genes are TRBV15 and TRBJ1-1; D gene ambiguous. The CDR3 spans 15 residues. Germline assignment: CDR1 LNHNV and CDR2 YYDKDF (reference sequence). V was trimmed by 0 bases and J by 1 base, leaving 9 bases between them. The DNA of the CDR3 is TGTGCCACCAGCAGAGATCGGTGGGGGAACACTGAAGCTTTCTTT. This gives the protein CATSRDRWGNTEAFF.

As regards this clonotype: It may be a read error: a sequence one base away is much more abundant. J is TRBJ2-2 and V is TRBV28; 8 bases line up with TRBD2. The germline gives CDR1 MDHEN, CDR2 SYDVKM. With V trimmed by 4 bases and J by 3 bases, 4 bases remained unmatched. CDR3 size: 15 residues. The CDR3 spells CASSSGGADTGELFF. The CDR3 DNA is TGTGCCAGCAGTTCGGGGGGGGCTGACACCGGGGAGCTGTTTTTT.

On this clonotype itself: This likely traces to a read error, being one base from a far larger clone. The chain combines TRBV18 with TRBJ2-1; D is undetermined. Judging by the DNA end, TRBJ2-7 fits better; the J call may be wrong. Germline CDR1 reads KGHSH; CDR2 reads LQKENI. This CDR3 is built from 12 residues. CDR3 coding DNA: TGTGCCAGCTCACCAGCAGGCCACGAGCAGTACTTC. Encoded protein: CASSPAGHEQYF.

This clonotype was seen ten or more times. V usage is TRBV27 and J usage is TRBJ2-1; D remains ambiguous. With 4 bases removed from V and 9 bases from J, the gap between germline ends came to 7 bases. Germline lookup yields CDR1 MNHEY and CDR2 SMNVEV (reference sequence). The CDR3 consists of 11 residues. CDR3 nucleotide sequence: TGTGCCAGCAGTTCCAGAAGTGAGCAGTTCTTC. Translation gives CASSSRSEQFF.

Worth noting for this clonotype: A read error may be the cause here, since a much bigger clone is one base away. The rearrangement links TRBV12-3 or TRBV12-4 to TRBJ2-5; 11 bases agree with TRBD2. Trimming cost V 3 bases and J 11 bases; bases outside gene matches: 14. This CDR3 comprises 16 residues. The CDR3 nucleotides read TGTGCCAGCAGTTTGATAGCGGGAGGGCCCGGCAATGAGCAGTACTTC. This gives the protein CASSLIAGGPGNEQYF.

This clonotype was seen only a few times. The chain combines TRBV5-1 with TRBJ2-2; 9 bases are shared with TRBD2. The CDR3 totals 14 residues. The V gene end was trimmed by 7 bases and the J gene end by 6 bases; junction bases not matched to a gene: 7. The germline gives CDR1 SGHRS, CDR2 YFSETQ. The CDR3 bases are TGCGCCAGCGGCTCAATAGCGGGAGCCGGGGAGCTGTTTTTT. Amino acid sequence: CASGSIAGAGELFF.

The genes are TRBV15 and TRBJ1-2; TRBD1 matches at 11 bases. V was clipped by 3 bases and J by 4 bases; unmatched bases: 7. The CDR3 runs 16 residues. Germline V gives CDR1 LNHNV, CDR2 YYDKDF (reference sequence). For the CDR3, the DNA is TGTGCCACCAGCAGGGTGTCCGGGACAGGGGGCTATGGCTACACCTTC. Translated, it gives CATSRVSGTGGYGYTF. Drawing the rest from reference TRBV15 and TRBJ1-2, the complete variable domain is DAMVIQNPRYQVTQFGKPVTLSCSQTLNHNVMYWYQQKSSQAPKLLFHYYDKDFNNEADTPDNFQSRRPNTSFCFLDIRSPGLGDTAMYLCATSRVSGTGGYGYTFGSGTRLTVV.

This clonotype was counted ten times or more. CDR3 coding DNA: TGCGCCAGCAGCCAAGGAGTGCCCTCATACAATGAGCAGTTCTTC. Its translation: CASSQGVPSYNEQFF. This rearrangement joins TRBV4-1 to TRBJ2-1; D gene ambiguous. The germline V gene has CDR1 MGHRA and CDR2 YSYEKL. V was cut by 1 base and J by 4 bases, with 11 bases left in between. The CDR3 loop spans 15 amino acids.

This clonotype was counted at least ten times. The J gene is TRBJ2-5, the V gene TRBV4-2, with D hard to call. V was cut by 3 bases and J by 5 bases, with 7 bases left in between. CDR3 length: 12 amino acids. Germline V gene data show CDR1 as LGHNA and CDR2 as YNFKEQ. CDR3: CASSQLDETQYF. The DNA of the CDR3 is TGTGCCAGCAGCCAGTTAGATGAGACCCAGTACTTC.

This clonotype was seen repeatedly, ten times or more. This chain joins TRBV29-1 and TRBJ2-7; TRBD1 might be the D (5 bases). CDR3 length: 12 residues. The germline gives CDR1 SQVTM, CDR2 ANQGSEA. Trimming removed 6 bases from V and 2 bases from J, with 11 bases in between. The CDR3 reads CSVGPGPYEQYF. The CDR3, as DNA: TGCAGCGTGGGGCCGGGCCCCTACGAGCAGTACTTC.

This clonotype was recorded many times. The V and J genes are TRBV11-2 and TRBJ2-1; D gene uncertain. There are 13 residues in the CDR3. Trimming stripped 6 bases from V and 5 bases from J, with 11 bases between. CDR1 and CDR2 (germline): SGHAT, FQNNGV. The DNA for the CDR3 is TGTGCCAGCAGGGTAATAAACAACAATGAGCAGTTCTTC. Translation: CASRVINNNEQFF.

The V call is TRBV6-2 or TRBV6-3, the J call TRBJ1-2; 7 nucleotides agree with TRBD1. This CDR3 spans 14 amino acids. V shed 0 bases and J 8 bases; nucleotides not matched to a gene: 6. Germline V gene lookup returns CDR1 MNHEY and CDR2 SVGEGT. CDR3 DNA sequence: TGTGCCAGCAGTTACTCGAAAGGGGGCGGGGGCTACACCTTC. Translation gives CASSYSKGGGGYTF.